This T cell receptor (beta chain) was retrieved from a study of T cell responses to AZD1222 COVID-19 vaccine. Study-wide results and caveats: Donors were mostly white British, more females; clonal diversity possibly underestimated. There were repertoire samples only from the period after the peak T cell response.

Sequencing was performed with immunoSEQ multiplex PCR; in TCRdb, only in-frame clones are kept and a portion is missing. The sample contains about 130,000 clones, 88% of which appear only once. Notes on this clone: Its antigen is not identified.

Per the germline V gene, CDR1 is SGHAT and CDR2 is FQNNGV. This CDR3 contains 15 residues. V lost 3 bases, J lost 3 bases, and 14 bases lay in between. The origin of this receptor is an adult who received the AZD1222 COVID-19 vaccine. The chain uses TRBV11-2 and TRBJ1-1; no definite D call. Here the sequenced sample was peripheral blood, taken 28 days after the second AZD1222 dose. This CDR3 is CASSFRTVSYTEAFF. The DNA for the CDR3 is TGTGCCAGCAGCTTCCGGACCGTTTCCTACACTGAAGCTTTCTTT.